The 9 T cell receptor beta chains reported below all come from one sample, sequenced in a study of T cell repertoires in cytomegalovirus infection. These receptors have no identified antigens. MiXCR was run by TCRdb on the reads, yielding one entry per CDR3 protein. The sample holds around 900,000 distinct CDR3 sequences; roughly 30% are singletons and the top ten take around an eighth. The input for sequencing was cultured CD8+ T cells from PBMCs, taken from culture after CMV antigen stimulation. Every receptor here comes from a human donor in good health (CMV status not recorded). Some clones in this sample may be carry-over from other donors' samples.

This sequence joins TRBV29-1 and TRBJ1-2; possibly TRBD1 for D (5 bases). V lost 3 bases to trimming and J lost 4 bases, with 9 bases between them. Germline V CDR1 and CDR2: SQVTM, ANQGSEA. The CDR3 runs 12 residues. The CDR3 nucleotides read TGCAGCGTTGATCCGGACATCTATGGCTACACCTTC. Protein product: CSVDPDIYGYTF. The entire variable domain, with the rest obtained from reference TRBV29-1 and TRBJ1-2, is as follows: SAVISQKPSRDICQRGTSLTIQCQVDSQVTMMFWYRQQPGQSLTLIATANQGSEATYESGFVIDKFPISRPNLTFSTLTVSNMSPEDSSIYLCSVDPDIYGYTFGSGTRLTVV.

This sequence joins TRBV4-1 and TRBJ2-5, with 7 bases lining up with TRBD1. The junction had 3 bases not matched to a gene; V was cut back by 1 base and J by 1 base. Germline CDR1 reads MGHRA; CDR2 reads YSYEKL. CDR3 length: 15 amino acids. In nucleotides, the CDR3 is TGCGCCAGCAGCCAAGGGGACAGCCTCCAAGAGACCCAGTACTTC. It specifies CASSQGDSLQETQYF.

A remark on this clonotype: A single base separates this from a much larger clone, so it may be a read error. The CDR3 sequence is CASSLEIDDTQYF. CDR3 bases: TGTGCCAGCAGCTTAGAAATAGACGATACGCAGTATTTT. This chain uses TRBV7-6 with TRBJ2-3; D is unclear. Trimming cost V 1 base and J 6 bases, with 8 bases left between them. The CDR3 has 13 amino acids. Germline CDR1 and CDR2: SGHVS and FNYEAQ.

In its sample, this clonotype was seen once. The CDR3 DNA sequence: TGTGCCAGCAGCTTGGGGGGCGTCTCTGGAAACACCATATATTTT. It specifies CASSLGGVSGNTIYF. The rearrangement uses TRBV5-4 and TRBJ1-3; the D gene is possibly TRBD1 (5 bases). Germline V gene sequence: CDR1 SGHNT, CDR2 YYREEE (reference sequence). The CDR3 sequence is 15 residues long. Trimming took off 0 bases at V and 0 bases at J, with 7 bases between the two ends. Full variable domain (outside the CDR3, taken from reference TRBV5-4 and TRBJ1-3): ETGVTQSPTHLIKTRGQQVTLRCSSQSGHNTVSWYQQALGQGPQFIFQYYREEENGRGNFPPRFSGLQFPNYSSELNVNALELDDSALYLCASSLGGVSGNTIYFGEGSWLTVV.

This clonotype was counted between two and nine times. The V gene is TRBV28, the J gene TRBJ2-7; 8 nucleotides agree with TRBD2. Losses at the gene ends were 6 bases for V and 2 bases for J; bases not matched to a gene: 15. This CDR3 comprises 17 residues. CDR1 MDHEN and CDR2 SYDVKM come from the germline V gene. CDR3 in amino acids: CASRPVRGGGLTYEQYV. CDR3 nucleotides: TGTGCCAGCAGGCCCGTCCGCGGCGGGGGGTTGACCTACGAGCAGTACGTC.

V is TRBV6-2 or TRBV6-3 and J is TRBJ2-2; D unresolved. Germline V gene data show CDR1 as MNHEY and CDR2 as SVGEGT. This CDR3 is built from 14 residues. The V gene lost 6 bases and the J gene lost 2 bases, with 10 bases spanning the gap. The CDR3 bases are TGTGCCAGCAGCCTCCAAATTAACACCGGGGAGCTGTTTTTT. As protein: CASSLQINTGELFF.

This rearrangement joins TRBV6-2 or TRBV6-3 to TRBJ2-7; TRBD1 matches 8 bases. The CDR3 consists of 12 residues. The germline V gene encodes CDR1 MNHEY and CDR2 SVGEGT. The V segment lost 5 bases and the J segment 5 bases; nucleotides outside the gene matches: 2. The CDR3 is CASSPDRDEQYV. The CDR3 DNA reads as TGTGCCAGCAGTCCGGACAGGGACGAGCAGTACGTC.

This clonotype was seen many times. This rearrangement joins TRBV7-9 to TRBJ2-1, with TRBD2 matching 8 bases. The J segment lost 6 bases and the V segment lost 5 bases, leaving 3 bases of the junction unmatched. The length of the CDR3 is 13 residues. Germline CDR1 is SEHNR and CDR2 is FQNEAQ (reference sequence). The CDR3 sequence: CASSKSGGNEQFF. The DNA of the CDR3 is TGTGCCAGCAGCAAGAGCGGGGGCAATGAGCAGTTCTTC.

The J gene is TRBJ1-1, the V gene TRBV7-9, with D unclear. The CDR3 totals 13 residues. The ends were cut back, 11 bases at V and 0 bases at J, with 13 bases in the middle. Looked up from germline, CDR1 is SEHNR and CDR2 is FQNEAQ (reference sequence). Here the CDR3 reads CAGQLVMNTEAFF. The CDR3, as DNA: TGTGCCGGTCAGTTGGTGATGAACACTGAAGCTTTCTTT.